This TCR beta chain was sequenced in a study of blood T cell repertoires in COVID-19. Across the whole study: Samples of COVID-19 (acute and convalescent) were obtained from the United States, Italy and Spain. PBMCs, B-cell-depleted T cells, or T cells were the source of the cDNA or gDNA that made up the material.

CDR1 and CDR2 from the germline V gene are SGDLS and YYNGEE. J gave up 3 bases and V 2 bases, and 5 bases lay outside the gene matches. The CDR3 consists of 15 residues. Original handling: Nucleated cell number was recorded as an estimate derived from reference gene primer amplification. Some clones are missing from TCRdb's copy, which holds only in-frame ones; the method was immunoSEQ multiplex PCR. Clonal size and the V and J genes are those of that table, whereas D and trimming came from the DNA. The sample holds about 130,000 clones, 85% seen once. The clonotype comes from a woman older than 75 with acute or convalescent COVID-19. Material: peripheral blood. The rearrangement links TRBV9 to TRBJ2-3, with TRBD1 matching 8 bases. DNA for the CDR3: TGTGCCAGCAGCGTCCAACAGGGGGGAACAGATACGCAGTATTTT. Amino acids: CASSVQQGGTDTQYF.